This TCR beta chain was identified in a study of ipilimumab plus nivolumab after autologous stem cell transplantation. The count of this clone is one. The CDR3 spans 15 residues. Germline values: CDR1 SGHTA, CDR2 FQGNSA. The V gene lost 6 bases and the J gene lost 4 bases, with 16 bases spanning the gap. Patients got ipilimumab 1 mg/kg beginning 14 to 28 days post-transplant. Clones were sequenced by immunoSEQ multiplex PCR, and TCRdb holds only the in-frame ones, with some missing. The sample records several thousand clones, about 70% being singletons. V usage is TRBV7-2 and J usage is TRBJ2-1; D possibly uses TRBD1 or TRBD2 (5 bases each). This receptor was taken from a female donor with multiple myeloma. Specimen: PBMCs, collected in a trial of ipilimumab plus nivolumab as post-transplant consolidation. The CDR3 sequence: CASRPTGTKYNEQFF. DNA of the CDR3: TGTGCCAGCAGGCCAACCGGGACCAAATACAATGAGCAGTTCTTC.